The clone carrying this T cell receptor beta chain was observed at least ten times. The antigen is not known. This entry is derived from a study of T cell repertoires in cytomegalovirus infection. TCRdb processed the reads anew with MiXCR; each CDR3 protein has one entry. This sample carries 250,000 to 300,000 distinct CDR3 sequences, roughly a fifth of them seen once, and the ten largest clones take 15% to 20%. The sample was cultured PBMCs, taken from culture after CMV antigen stimulation. This clonotype was obtained from a human donor in good health (CMV status not recorded). Some clones in this sample may be carry-over from other donors' samples.

CDR3 sequence reads: CASSLGSRNQPQHF. The CDR3 DNA sequence: TGTGCCAGCAGCTTGGGTAGTAGGAATCAGCCCCAGCATTTT. This rearrangement joins TRBV7-2 to TRBJ1-5; unclear D gene. Trimming took 3 bases from V and 4 from J, leaving 10 bases between them. The CDR3 loop spans 14 amino acids. CDR1 and CDR2 from the germline V gene are SGHTA and FQGNSA.